Each of the 21 T cell receptor beta chains below was sequenced from the same sample in a study of T cell repertoires in cytomegalovirus infection. TCRdb independently ran MiXCR on the reads; one entry per CDR3 protein. The table has about 200,000 distinct CDR3 sequences, roughly 9% seen once. The sequencing input was PBMCs. The receptors stem from a human donor in good health (CMV status not recorded). Some clones in this sample may be carry-over from other donors' samples.

The table lists this clonotype with many counts. The chain has TRBV19 and TRBJ2-5; D not resolved. CDR1 LNHDA and CDR2 SQIVND come from the germline V gene (reference sequence). The CDR3 contains 14 residues. With 5 bases removed from V and 7 bases from J, the gap between germline ends came to 17 bases. Here the CDR3 DNA reads TGTGCCAGTAGTCGAACCGGACCTGGTGTGACCCAGTACTTC. Amino acid sequence: CASSRTGPGVTQYF.

Remarks on this clonotype: An end of the junction does not agree with germline; a read error may underlie this. V and J are TRBV7-2 and TRBJ2-7; 7 bases map to TRBD2. The CDR3 extends over 17 amino acids. CDR1 and CDR2 from the germline V gene are SGHTA and FQGNSA. The CDR3 bases are TGTGCCAGCAGCTTACTCCTTGGGGGGGTTAACTCCTACGAGCAGTCCTTC. Translated, it gives CASSLLLGGVNSYEQSF.

This clonotype was observed at least ten times. The chain has TRBV7-2 and TRBJ1-3, with 7 bases lining up with TRBD1. In germline, CDR1 is SGHTA, CDR2 FQGNSA. Trimming at V came to 3 bases and at J to 4 bases, leaving 3 bases not matched to a gene. This CDR3 region has 14 residues. This CDR3 is CASSFQGEGNTIYF. CDR3 nucleotide sequence: TGTGCCAGCAGCTTCCAGGGGGAAGGAAACACCATATATTTT.

J is TRBJ2-3 and V is TRBV11-2; 7 bases match TRBD2. In germline, CDR1 is SGHAT, CDR2 FQNNGV. V lost 4 bases to trimming and J lost 1 base; unmatched junction nucleotides: 2. This CDR3 has 14 amino acids. CDR3 nucleotides: TGTGCCAGCAGCTGGGGAGGGGGCACAGATACGCAGTATTTT. The encoded protein is CASSWGGGTDTQYF.

In this sample, this clonotype turned up many times. The rearrangement links TRBV7-2 to TRBJ2-7, with 7 bases identical to TRBD2. The length of the CDR3 is 14 residues. Germline CDR1 is SGHTA and CDR2 is FQGNSA. V was clipped by 1 base and J by 7 bases; unmatched bases: 7. The DNA of the CDR3 is TGTGCCAGCAGCTTAGGTCTAGCGGTTGGGGAGCAGTACTTC. Translated: CASSLGLAVGEQYF.

There are a few counts of this clonotype. This chain joins TRBV15 and TRBJ1-5, with TRBD1 as a possible D gene (5 bases). Germline lookup yields CDR1 LNHNV and CDR2 YYDKDF (reference sequence). V dropped 3 bases and J dropped 0 bases, with 15 bases sitting between them. The CDR3 is made up of 17 amino acids. CDR3 bases: TGTGCCACCAGCAGCCATGGGGACGGGTATAGCAATCAGCCCCAGCATTTT. It is translated as CATSSHGDGYSNQPQHF.

This clonotype showed up just a few times. The CDR3 nucleotides are TGCAGCGTTGCTGAGAGCTCCTATAATTCACCCCTCCACTTT. This sequence encodes CSVAESSYNSPLHF. The rearrangement links TRBV29-1 to TRBJ1-6; D not resolved. Trimming removed 4 bases at V and 0 bases at J, with 7 bases between. CDR1 and CDR2 from the germline V gene are SQVTM and ANQGSEA. CDR3 size: 14 residues.

Only a few counts were recorded for this clonotype. V usage is TRBV6-2 or TRBV6-3 and J usage is TRBJ2-6; perhaps TRBD1 as D (5 bases). V gave up 6 bases and J gave up 4 bases, with 16 bases separating them. The CDR3 contains 16 residues. Germline V gene data show CDR1 as MNHEY and CDR2 as SVGEGT. CDR3 sequence (DNA): TGTGCCAGCAGGCACCCGACAGTCCCCGGGGCCAACGTCCTGACTTTC. Translation: CASRHPTVPGANVLTF.

The sample holds many counts of this clonotype. This chain joins TRBV6-4 and TRBJ2-3, with 7 bases that match TRBD2. The V gene's germline CDR1 is MRHNA and CDR2 SNTAGT. Germline trimming cut 6 bases from V and 4 bases from J; bases unmatched to any gene: 10. This CDR3 comprises 15 residues. The CDR3 protein is CASSNFSGAADTQYF. CDR3 nucleotides: TGTGCCAGCAGCAACTTCAGCGGGGCCGCAGATACGCAGTATTTT.

The table lists this clonotype with many counts. This sequence joins TRBV7-9 and TRBJ2-7; D gene ambiguous. Between the trimmed V and J ends, which lost 1 base and 6 bases, there was a span of 10 bases. The CDR3 runs 13 residues. Per germline, CDR1 SEHNR and CDR2 FQNEAQ (reference sequence). CDR3 DNA sequence: TGTGCCAGCAGCTTAGACCCCGTCCCCGAGCAGTACTTC. Protein product: CASSLDPVPEQYF.

This clonotype was counted ten times or more. The chain couples TRBV11-2 to TRBJ1-1, with D perhaps matching TRBD1 (5 bases). The CDR3 is made up of 14 amino acids. CDR1 and CDR2 (germline): SGHAT, FQNNGV. V shed 6 bases and J shed 0 bases, with 11 bases lying between them. The DNA for the CDR3 is TGTGCCAGCAGGGTTTCACAGGTGAACACTGAAGCTTTCTTT. The encoded protein is CASRVSQVNTEAFF.

This clonotype was detected a few times. The chain employs TRBV20-1 and TRBJ1-5, with unresolved D. Trimming removed 2 bases from V and 5 bases from J, with 13 bases in between. The CDR3 is made up of 14 amino acids. CDR1 and CDR2 from the germline V gene are DFQATT and SNEGSKA (reference sequence). CDR3 coding DNA: TGCAGTGCTAGAACGTGGGGTCGGGATCAGCCCCAGCATTTT. This translates into CSARTWGRDQPQHF.

This clonotype was counted at least ten times. The V call is TRBV7-9, the J call TRBJ2-3; 7 bases agree with TRBD2. After removal of 5 bases from V and 2 bases from J, the junction contained 10 bases not matched to a gene. The CDR3 is 16 amino acids. Germline CDR1 is SEHNR and CDR2 is FQNEAQ (reference sequence). CDR3 nucleotide sequence: TGTGCCAGCAGCGTTCCGGGACTACAATTCACAGATACGCAGTATTTT. As protein: CASSVPGLQFTDTQYF.

This clonotype was counted ten times or more. The chain combines TRBV7-2 with TRBJ2-1; no clear D. V was shortened by 1 base and J by 6 bases, with 13 bases between the two germline ends. The germline V gene has CDR1 SGHTA and CDR2 FQGNSA. This CDR3 has 15 residues. Here the CDR3 DNA reads TGTGCCAGCAGCTTAGGGGGAATTAGGATCAATGAGCAGTTCTTC. It codes for CASSLGGIRINEQFF.

This clonotype has ten or more counts. The chain combines TRBV28 with TRBJ1-4; a weak D match, TRBD1 (5 bases). From germline, CDR1 is MDHEN and CDR2 SYDVKM. The length of the CDR3 is 17 residues. Trimming took off 5 bases at V and 0 bases at J, with 16 bases between the two ends. CDR3 nucleotides: TGTGCCAGCAGTCGCCAAATCGACAGTGCAACTAATGAAAAACTGTTTTTT. Its translation is CASSRQIDSATNEKLFF.

This clonotype was found many times. J is TRBJ2-5 and V is TRBV2; 9 bases are shared with TRBD2. The CDR3 has 16 residues. V dropped 3 bases and J dropped 1; count of bases not matched to a gene: 6. Germline assignment: CDR1 SNHLY and CDR2 FYNNEI. CDR3 protein: CASSDPAGGFQETQYF. The CDR3 region has the DNA TGTGCCAGCAGTGACCCAGCGGGGGGTTTCCAAGAGACCCAGTACTTC.

There are many counts of this clonotype. V and J are TRBV5-6 and TRBJ2-1, with D perhaps matching TRBD1 or TRBD2 (5 bases each). Germline-derived CDR1 and CDR2 are SGHDT and YYEEEE. V lost 0 bases, J lost 8 bases, and 15 bases lay in between. The CDR3 totals 15 residues. The CDR3 protein is CASSLAGRRWDEQFF. The DNA of the CDR3 is TGTGCCAGCAGCTTGGCGGGGCGCCGTTGGGATGAGCAGTTCTTC.

In this sample, this clonotype turned up many times. The chain carries TRBV20-1 and TRBJ2-7; tentatively, D is TRBD1 (5 bases). CDR3 size: 12 residues. Trimming took off 6 bases at V and 2 bases at J, with 11 bases between the two ends. The germline V gene has CDR1 DFQATT and CDR2 SNEGSKA (reference sequence). The CDR3 reads CSASDRAYEQYF. For the CDR3, the DNA is TGCAGTGCCAGTGACAGAGCCTACGAGCAGTACTTC.

This clonotype was seen at least ten times. The junction differs from germline at one of its ends, possibly a read error. J is TRBJ2-1 and V is TRBV7-2; D is ambiguous. Germline V gene lookup returns CDR1 SGHTA and CDR2 FQGNSA. The CDR3 is 13 residues long. The CDR3 region has the DNA TGCGCCAGCAGCTTAGTTTCCCACGCTGAGCAGTTCTTC. Amino acid sequence: CASSLVSHAEQFF.

This clonotype was observed a few times. V usage is TRBV28 and J usage is TRBJ2-3; weak D call: TRBD2 (6 bases). CDR1 is MDHEN and CDR2 is SYDVKM in the germline V gene. V lost 6 bases and J lost 0, with 13 bases in between. This CDR3 spans 15 amino acids. In nucleotides, the CDR3 is TGTGCCAGCAGGGAGGGCGGCCCTAGCACAGATACGCAGTATTTT. The encoded protein is CASREGGPSTDTQYF.

This chain connects TRBV11-2 to TRBJ1-6; D not resolved. CDR3 length: 15 residues. Trimming took off 5 bases at V and 8 bases at J, with 16 bases between the two ends. Germline V gene lookup returns CDR1 SGHAT and CDR2 FQNNGV. In DNA form, the CDR3 reads TGTGCCAGCAGCCCGGAAGGCTTAACGTATTCACCCCTCCACTTT. It specifies CASSPEGLTYSPLHF.